Listed below are T cell receptor beta chains from one sample, sequenced in a study of T cell repertoires in cytomegalovirus infection. In TCRdb, the reads were re-called with MiXCR into one record per CDR3 protein. The sample holds hundreds of thousands of distinct CDR3 sequences, approximately 29% seen once. For these TCRs, the target antigens are not known. This specimen was cultured CD8+ T cells from PBMCs, taken from culture after CMV antigen stimulation. The receptors come from a human donor in good health (CMV status not recorded). Some clones in this sample may be carry-over from other donors' samples. Each CDR3 is given with its conserved first and last residue. A D gene is named only where the DNA matches it firmly. Clone size is stated in some rows and not others, as once, few, many or a class when expanded.

abundance: many
d_gene: TRBD1
j_gene: TRBJ2-1
v_gene: TRBV7-6
CDR3aa: CASSFGQGESSYNEQFF
CDR3nt: TGTGCCAGCAGCTTTGGACAGGGCGAGAGCTCCTACAATGAGCAGTTCTTC

abundance: few
d_gene: TRBD1
j_gene: TRBJ1-2
v_gene: TRBV5-6
CDR3aa: CASSLVPTGWNGYTF
CDR3nt: TGTGCCAGCAGCTTGGTCCCGACAGGGTGGAATGGCTACACCTTC

abundance: many
d_gene: -
j_gene: TRBJ1-4
v_gene: TRBV7-9
CDR3aa: CASSSGRSNEKLFF
CDR3nt: TGTGCCAGCAGCTCAGGCAGAAGTAATGAAAAACTGTTTTTT

abundance: -
d_gene: -
j_gene: TRBJ2-3
v_gene: TRBV7-8
CDR3aa: CANKEPGGEHTDTQYF
CDR3nt: TGTGCCAACAAGGAACCCGGCGGGGAGCACACAGATACGCAGTATTTT

abundance: few
d_gene: TRBD2
j_gene: TRBJ2-1
v_gene: TRBV28
CDR3aa: CASRRGGPQGNEQFF
CDR3nt: TGTGCCAGCAGGCGCGGGGGGCCCCAGGGGAATGAGCAGTTCTTC

abundance: -
d_gene: -
j_gene: TRBJ2-7
v_gene: TRBV12-5
CDR3aa: CASGLVYPPRLKSRHYEQYF
CDR3nt: TGTGCTAGTGGTTTGGTTTATCCACCCCGACTGAAGTCGCGGCACTACGAGCAGTACTTC

abundance: -
d_gene: -
j_gene: TRBJ1-4
v_gene: TRBV14
CDR3aa: CASSQDGHVATNEKLFF
CDR3nt: TGTGCCAGCAGCCAAGATGGACACGTTGCAACTAATGAAAAACTGTTTTTT

abundance: -
d_gene: -
j_gene: TRBJ1-1
v_gene: TRBV7-4
CDR3aa: CASSPANSRAEAFF
CDR3nt: TGTGCCAGCAGCCCAGCAAACAGTCGCGCTGAAGCTTTCTTT

abundance: -
d_gene: -
j_gene: TRBJ1-5
v_gene: TRBV6-1
CDR3aa: CASSGLYRDSNQPQHF
CDR3nt: TGTGCCAGCAGTGGCCTTTACAGGGATAGCAATCAGCCCCAGCATTTT

abundance: many
d_gene: TRBD1
j_gene: TRBJ2-6
v_gene: TRBV6-1
CDR3aa: CASRTGGHGANVLTF
CDR3nt: TGTGCCAGCAGGACAGGGGGTCATGGGGCCAACGTCCTGACTTTC

abundance: -
d_gene: TRBD1
j_gene: TRBJ2-5
v_gene: TRBV12-3/TRBV12-4
CDR3aa: CASSPRQGAETQYF
CDR3nt: TGTGCCAGCAGCCCACGACAGGGTGCAGAGACCCAGTACTTC

abundance: few
d_gene: -
j_gene: TRBJ2-3
v_gene: TRBV2
CDR3aa: CASSGAPTTDTQYF
CDR3nt: TGTGCCAGCAGCGGAGCTCCGACAACAGATACGCAGTATTTT

abundance: -
d_gene: -
j_gene: TRBJ1-5
v_gene: TRBV12-3/TRBV12-4
CDR3aa: CASSLEGGGPQHF
CDR3nt: TGTGCCAGCAGTTTAGAGGGGGGGGGGCCCCAGCATTTT

abundance: few
d_gene: TRBD2
j_gene: TRBJ2-5
v_gene: TRBV4-1
CDR3aa: CASSQDPAGGREETQYF
CDR3nt: TGCGCCAGCAGCCAAGATCCAGCGGGGGGCAGGGAAGAGACCCAGTACTTC

abundance: -
d_gene: -
j_gene: TRBJ1-2
v_gene: TRBV9
CDR3aa: CASSVDRGDPSYGYTF
CDR3nt: TGTGCCAGCAGCGTAGACCGGGGAGACCCTTCCTATGGCTACACCTTC

abundance: few
d_gene: TRBD2
j_gene: TRBJ2-1
v_gene: TRBV19
CDR3aa: CASSILKAGAYNEQFF
CDR3nt: TGTGCCAGTAGTATATTGAAAGCGGGGGCCTACAATGAGCAGTTCTTC

abundance: -
d_gene: -
j_gene: TRBJ2-2
v_gene: TRBV7-6
CDR3aa: CASSPRHLSRTGELFF
CDR3nt: TGTGCCAGCAGCCCCCGACACCTATCGAGGACCGGGGAGCTGTTTTTT

abundance: -
d_gene: -
j_gene: TRBJ2-3
v_gene: TRBV24-1
CDR3aa: CATSPQESDTQYF
CDR3nt: TGTGCCACCAGTCCCCAGGAGTCAGATACGCAGTATTTT

abundance: -
d_gene: TRBD1
j_gene: TRBJ1-3
v_gene: TRBV27
CDR3aa: CASSLTGTAGNTIYF
CDR3nt: TGTGCCAGCAGTTTAACCGGGACAGCTGGAAACACCATATATTTT

abundance: -
d_gene: TRBD1
j_gene: TRBJ2-1
v_gene: TRBV9
CDR3aa: CASSVGQGVNNEQFF
CDR3nt: TGTGCCAGCAGCGTGGGACAGGGGGTCAACAATGAGCAGTTCTTC

abundance: once
d_gene: -
j_gene: TRBJ1-1
v_gene: TRBV10-2
CDR3aa: CASSFDVRVGVNTEAFF
CDR3nt: TGCGCCAGCAGTTTCGATGTGAGGGTGGGAGTGAACACTGAAGCTTTCTTT

abundance: few
d_gene: TRBD2
j_gene: TRBJ2-4
v_gene: TRBV6-2/TRBV6-3
CDR3aa: CASSEPGLAGGLAKNIQYF
CDR3nt: TGTGCCAGCAGTGAACCGGGACTAGCGGGGGGACTAGCCAAAAACATTCAGTACTTC

abundance: -
d_gene: -
j_gene: TRBJ1-2
v_gene: TRBV9
CDR3aa: CASSVGTGEEDGYTF
CDR3nt: TGTGCCAGCAGCGTTGGCACCGGGGAAGAAGATGGCTACACCTTC

abundance: many
d_gene: -
j_gene: TRBJ2-5
v_gene: TRBV3-1
CDR3aa: CASSQRGTVQETQYF
CDR3nt: TGTGCCAGCAGCCAAAGGGGGACCGTACAAGAGACCCAGTACTTC

abundance: -
d_gene: TRBD1
j_gene: TRBJ2-1
v_gene: TRBV9
CDR3aa: CASSGDRVTYNEQFF
CDR3nt: TGTGCCAGCAGCGGCGACAGGGTCACCTACAATGAGCAGTTCTTC

abundance: -
d_gene: TRBD2
j_gene: TRBJ2-7
v_gene: TRBV18
CDR3aa: CASSPPLASGGVYYEQYF
CDR3nt: TGTGCCAGCTCACCACCTCTTGCTAGCGGGGGGGTTTACTACGAGCAGTACTTC

abundance: few
d_gene: TRBD1
j_gene: TRBJ2-1
v_gene: TRBV12-3/TRBV12-4
CDR3aa: CASSSERGQGQNEQFF
CDR3nt: TGTGCCAGCAGTTCCGAGAGGGGACAGGGGCAAAATGAGCAGTTCTTC

abundance: -
d_gene: -
j_gene: TRBJ2-3
v_gene: TRBV4-1
CDR3aa: CASSQRGLAGADTQYF
CDR3nt: TGCGCCAGCAGCCAAAGGGGGCTGGCGGGGGCAGATACGCAGTATTTT

abundance: many
d_gene: TRBD1
j_gene: TRBJ1-5
v_gene: TRBV7-6
CDR3aa: CASSVGQASGEPQHF
CDR3nt: TGTGCCAGCAGCGTGGGACAGGCCTCTGGGGAGCCCCAGCATTTT

abundance: -
d_gene: -
j_gene: TRBJ2-7
v_gene: TRBV10-3
CDR3aa: CATSRASGDEQYF
CDR3nt: TGTGCCACATCAAGGGCCTCCGGGGACGAGCAGTACTTC